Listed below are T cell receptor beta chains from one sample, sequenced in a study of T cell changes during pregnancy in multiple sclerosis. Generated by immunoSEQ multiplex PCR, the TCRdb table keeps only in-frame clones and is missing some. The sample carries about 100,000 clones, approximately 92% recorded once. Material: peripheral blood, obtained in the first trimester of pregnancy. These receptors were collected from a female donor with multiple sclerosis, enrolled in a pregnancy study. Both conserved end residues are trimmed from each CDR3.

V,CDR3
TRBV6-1,ASSEILGRSNQPQH
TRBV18,ASSPGGGIHEQF
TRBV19,ASRTSGHEQF
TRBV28,ASSLVAGLTDTQY
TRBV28,ASQEANYGYT
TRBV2,ASSAQGKQY
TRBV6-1,ASKRQGEAF
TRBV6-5,ASSYSTRSGYGYT
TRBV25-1,ASSDSGGASGPTDTQY
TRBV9,ASSGLSARINEQF
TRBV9,ASSVEGFVRAHEQF
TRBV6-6,ASSFDRGGTEAF
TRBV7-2,ASSPDREFYEQY
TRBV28,ASSLLQLNQPQH
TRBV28,ASSPAAGTGGSYGYT
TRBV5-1,ASSLVLGGAALYNEQF
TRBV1,TSSPSRVSYNSPLH